Listed below are T cell receptor beta chains from one sample, sequenced in a study of control samples from healthy donors and cancer patients. Sequencing was performed with immunoSEQ multiplex PCR; in TCRdb, only in-frame clones are kept and a portion is missing. The data contain roughly 84,000 clones, over 75% of them singletons. Sequencing was carried out using blood. All receptors derive from a man in his fifties in good health. The CDR3 runs from the conserved cysteine through the conserved F or W. A D gene is named only where the DNA matches it firmly. Clone size is stated in some rows and not others, as once, few, many or a class when expanded.

D gene: -
V gene: TRBV30
clone size: -
CDR3 length: 13
J gene: TRBJ1-6
CDR3 protein: CAWTRGSNSPLHF
CDR3 DNA: TGTGCCTGGACCAGGGGCTCAAATTCACCCCTCCACTTT

D gene: TRBD1
V gene: TRBV18
clone size: -
CDR3 length: 15
J gene: TRBJ2-7
CDR3 protein: CASSPGQGFTYEQYF
CDR3 DNA: TGTGCCAGCTCCCCTGGACAGGGGTTTACCTACGAGCAGTACTTC

D gene: TRBD1
V gene: TRBV11-2
clone size: -
CDR3 length: 14
J gene: TRBJ2-7
CDR3 protein: CASSVGQGVYEQYF
CDR3 DNA: TGTGCCAGCAGCGTGGGACAGGGGGTCTACGAGCAGTACTTC

D gene: -
V gene: TRBV5-4
clone size: -
CDR3 length: 13
J gene: TRBJ2-7
CDR3 protein: CASSRRQPYEQYF
CDR3 DNA: TGTGCCAGCAGCAGAAGGCAACCCTACGAGCAGTACTTC

D gene: TRBD1
V gene: TRBV4-1
clone size: -
CDR3 length: 14
J gene: TRBJ2-7
CDR3 protein: CASSRIGQGGEQYF
CDR3 DNA: TGCGCCAGCAGCCGGATTGGACAGGGGGGCGAGCAGTACTTC

D gene: -
V gene: TRBV3-1/TRBV3-2
clone size: -
CDR3 length: 16
J gene: TRBJ2-5
CDR3 protein: CASSNRGFGIQETQYF
CDR3 DNA: TGTGCCAGCAGCAACCGGGGGTTCGGGATCCAAGAGACCCAGTACTTC

D gene: -
V gene: TRBV19
clone size: -
CDR3 length: 13
J gene: TRBJ1-5
CDR3 protein: CAGTDFRDQPQHF
CDR3 DNA: TGTGCCGGAACTGACTTCAGGGATCAGCCCCAGCATTTT

D gene: -
V gene: TRBV7-7
clone size: few
CDR3 length: 12
J gene: TRBJ2-2
CDR3 protein: CASSQPPGELFF
CDR3 DNA: TGTGCCAGCAGCCAACCCCCCGGGGAGCTGTTTTTT

D gene: TRBD1
V gene: TRBV10-2
clone size: few
CDR3 length: 14
J gene: TRBJ1-6
CDR3 protein: CASTDRVNNSPLHF
CDR3 DNA: TGCGCCAGTACGGACAGGGTGAATAATTCACCCCTCCACTTT

D gene: TRBD1
V gene: TRBV6-5
clone size: -
CDR3 length: 14
J gene: TRBJ1-4
CDR3 protein: CASRTGGVGEKLFF
CDR3 DNA: TGTGCCAGCAGGACAGGGGGCGTAGGGGAAAAACTGTTTTTT

D gene: -
V gene: TRBV5-1
clone size: once
CDR3 length: 16
J gene: TRBJ2-3
CDR3 protein: CASSFRGQGQEDTQYF
CDR3 DNA: TGCGCCAGCAGCTTCCGGGGCCAAGGGCAGGAAGATACGCAGTATTTT

D gene: TRBD1
V gene: TRBV14
clone size: -
CDR3 length: 14
J gene: TRBJ1-1
CDR3 protein: CASSLTGGNTEAFF
CDR3 DNA: TGTGCCAGCAGCTTGACAGGGGGCAACACTGAAGCTTTCTTT

D gene: TRBD1
V gene: TRBV7-9
clone size: -
CDR3 length: 14
J gene: TRBJ2-7
CDR3 protein: CASSSGQGAYEQYF
CDR3 DNA: TGTGCCAGCAGTTCGGGACAGGGGGCCTACGAGCAGTACTTC

D gene: -
V gene: TRBV7-8
clone size: -
CDR3 length: 15
J gene: TRBJ1-5
CDR3 protein: CASSLIGGVGQPQHF
CDR3 DNA: TGTGCCAGCAGCTTAATCGGAGGGGTAGGCCAGCCCCAGCATTTT

D gene: TRBD1
V gene: TRBV2
clone size: -
CDR3 length: 13
J gene: TRBJ2-1
CDR3 protein: CASLGTGWNEQFF
CDR3 DNA: TGTGCCAGCCTCGGGACAGGGTGGAATGAGCAGTTCTTC

D gene: -
V gene: TRBV9
clone size: -
CDR3 length: 12
J gene: TRBJ1-1
CDR3 protein: CASSVGGIEAFF
CDR3 DNA: TGTGCCAGCAGCGTGGGGGGGATTGAAGCTTTCTTT

D gene: TRBD1
V gene: TRBV10-2
clone size: -
CDR3 length: 13
J gene: TRBJ1-1
CDR3 protein: CASTGQVINEAFF
CDR3 DNA: TGCGCCAGCACCGGACAGGTTATCAATGAAGCTTTCTTT

D gene: TRBD1
V gene: TRBV5-6
clone size: -
CDR3 length: 19
J gene: TRBJ1-4
CDR3 protein: CASSDWDRGPVLSNEKLFF
CDR3 DNA: TGTGCCAGCAGCGACTGGGACAGGGGGCCCGTATTATCTAATGAAAAACTGTTTTTT

D gene: TRBD1
V gene: TRBV9
clone size: -
CDR3 length: 15
J gene: TRBJ2-5
CDR3 protein: CASSVDRGPGETQYF
CDR3 DNA: TGTGCCAGCAGCGTAGACAGGGGCCCAGGAGAGACCCAGTACTTC

D gene: TRBD1
V gene: TRBV5-1
clone size: -
CDR3 length: 15
J gene: TRBJ1-1
CDR3 protein: CASSTPTGGNTEAFF
CDR3 DNA: TGCGCCAGCAGCACTCCCACAGGGGGGAACACTGAAGCTTTCTTT

D gene: -
V gene: TRBV4-3
clone size: -
CDR3 length: 14
J gene: TRBJ2-7
CDR3 protein: CASSQGSSVAEQYF
CDR3 DNA: TGCGCCAGCAGCCAAGGTAGCTCTGTGGCGGAGCAGTACTTC

D gene: -
V gene: TRBV12-3/TRBV12-4
clone size: -
CDR3 length: 13
J gene: TRBJ1-4
CDR3 protein: CASSFLGSEKLFF
CDR3 DNA: TGTGCCAGCAGTTTTTTGGGGAGTGAAAAACTGTTTTTT

D gene: TRBD2
V gene: TRBV5-4
clone size: -
CDR3 length: 15
J gene: TRBJ2-5
CDR3 protein: CASSPGLAGSETQYF
CDR3 DNA: TGTGCCAGCAGCCCGGGACTAGCGGGGTCGGAGACCCAGTACTTC

D gene: -
V gene: TRBV12-3/TRBV12-4
clone size: -
CDR3 length: 13
J gene: TRBJ1-1
CDR3 protein: CASSVGGNTEAFF
CDR3 DNA: TGTGCCAGCAGTGTCGGGGGGAACACTGAAGCTTTCTTT

D gene: -
V gene: TRBV19
clone size: -
CDR3 length: 16
J gene: TRBJ1-1
CDR3 protein: CASSISALTGPTEAFF
CDR3 DNA: TGTGCCAGTAGTATCTCCGCCTTGACAGGCCCCACTGAAGCTTTCTTT

D gene: -
V gene: TRBV3-1/TRBV3-2
clone size: -
CDR3 length: 17
J gene: TRBJ1-3
CDR3 protein: CASSQDPTGYSGNTIYF
CDR3 DNA: TGTGCCAGCAGCCAAGATCCCACAGGGTACTCTGGAAACACCATATATTTT

D gene: -
V gene: TRBV13
clone size: -
CDR3 length: 16
J gene: TRBJ1-1
CDR3 protein: CASSSTRRRPNTEAFF
CDR3 DNA: TGTGCCAGCAGCTCTACCCGGAGGCGCCCGAACACTGAAGCTTTCTTT

D gene: TRBD1
V gene: TRBV6-7
clone size: -
CDR3 length: 15
J gene: TRBJ2-6
CDR3 protein: CATGTGISGANVLTF
CDR3 DNA: TGTGCCACCGGGACAGGGATCTCTGGGGCCAACGTCCTGACTTTC

D gene: TRBD1
V gene: TRBV7-9
clone size: -
CDR3 length: 17
J gene: TRBJ2-1
CDR3 protein: CASSLTQGARRTNEQFF
CDR3 DNA: TGTGCCAGCAGCCTCACACAGGGGGCGCGGCGGACCAATGAGCAGTTCTTC

D gene: -
V gene: TRBV29-1
clone size: -
CDR3 length: 9
J gene: TRBJ1-1
CDR3 protein: CGTNTEAFF
CDR3 DNA: TGCGGTACGAACACTGAAGCTTTCTTT

D gene: -
V gene: TRBV4-1
clone size: -
CDR3 length: 14
J gene: TRBJ1-1
CDR3 protein: CASSPGLESTEAFF
CDR3 DNA: TGCGCCAGCAGCCCGGGGCTGGAAAGCACTGAAGCTTTCTTT

D gene: -
V gene: TRBV5-4
clone size: -
CDR3 length: 15
J gene: TRBJ2-3
CDR3 protein: CASSLGAPATDTQYF
CDR3 DNA: TGTGCCAGCAGCTTGGGAGCCCCGGCCACAGATACGCAGTATTTT

D gene: -
V gene: TRBV4-1
clone size: -
CDR3 length: 18
J gene: TRBJ1-3
CDR3 protein: CASSPRGGYHSSGNTIYF
CDR3 DNA: TGCGCCAGCAGCCCCCGAGGGGGGTACCATAGCTCTGGAAACACCATATATTTT

D gene: -
V gene: TRBV2
clone size: -
CDR3 length: 14
J gene: TRBJ1-6
CDR3 protein: CASSYQDSTSPLHF
CDR3 DNA: TGTGCCAGCAGTTATCAGGATTCAACCTCACCCCTCCACTTT

D gene: -
V gene: TRBV7-2
clone size: -
CDR3 length: 18
J gene: TRBJ2-3
CDR3 protein: CASSSLWGGGRSTDTQYF
CDR3 DNA: TGTGCCAGCAGCTCGTTGTGGGGTGGGGGGCGGAGCACAGATACGCAGTATTTT

D gene: TRBD1
V gene: TRBV25-1
clone size: -
CDR3 length: 15
J gene: TRBJ1-1
CDR3 protein: CASRGTGGANTEAFF
CDR3 DNA: TGTGCCAGCAGGGGGACAGGGGGCGCGAACACTGAAGCTTTCTTT

D gene: -
V gene: TRBV19
clone size: -
CDR3 length: 13
J gene: TRBJ2-3
CDR3 protein: CASSYEAPDTQYF
CDR3 DNA: TGTGCCAGTAGTTATGAAGCTCCAGATACGCAGTATTTT

D gene: -
V gene: TRBV4-2
clone size: -
CDR3 length: 16
J gene: TRBJ2-2
CDR3 protein: CASSQGGDVVTGELFF
CDR3 DNA: TGTGCCAGCAGCCAGGGTGGGGACGTCGTCACCGGGGAGCTGTTTTTT

D gene: -
V gene: TRBV6-1
clone size: -
CDR3 length: 13
J gene: TRBJ2-7
CDR3 protein: CASSEGQDYEQYF
CDR3 DNA: TGTGCCAGCAGTGAAGGCCAGGACTACGAGCAGTACTTC

D gene: -
V gene: TRBV2
clone size: -
CDR3 length: 15
J gene: TRBJ2-7
CDR3 protein: CASSEGSGRLYEQYF
CDR3 DNA: TGTGCCAGCAGTGAAGGATCCGGGAGACTCTACGAGCAGTACTTC

D gene: -
V gene: TRBV6-6
clone size: -
CDR3 length: 12
J gene: TRBJ2-7
CDR3 protein: CASSHQSYEQYF
CDR3 DNA: TGTGCCAGCAGTCACCAAAGCTACGAGCAGTACTTC

D gene: TRBD1
V gene: TRBV30
clone size: -
CDR3 length: 12
J gene: TRBJ2-7
CDR3 protein: CAWSATGNEQYF
CDR3 DNA: TGTGCCTGGAGTGCGACAGGGAACGAGCAGTACTTC

D gene: -
V gene: TRBV7-8
clone size: -
CDR3 length: 14
J gene: TRBJ1-1
CDR3 protein: CASSQTSVNTEAFF
CDR3 DNA: TGTGCCAGCAGCCAAACCTCGGTGAACACTGAAGCTTTCTTT

D gene: -
V gene: TRBV7-9
clone size: -
CDR3 length: 15
J gene: TRBJ2-7
CDR3 protein: CASSLEGNLAGEQYF
CDR3 DNA: TGTGCCAGCAGCTTAGAGGGGAATTTGGCGGGCGAGCAGTACTTC

D gene: -
V gene: TRBV5-5
clone size: -
CDR3 length: 15
J gene: TRBJ2-7
CDR3 protein: CASSLRLGSPYEQYF
CDR3 DNA: TGTGCCAGCAGCTTGCGTCTCGGTTCCCCCTACGAGCAGTACTTC

D gene: TRBD1
V gene: TRBV18
clone size: -
CDR3 length: 14
J gene: TRBJ2-7
CDR3 protein: CASSPSRQGSEQYF
CDR3 DNA: TGTGCCAGCTCACCAAGCCGACAGGGGTCCGAGCAGTACTTC